The 32 T cell receptor beta chains given below trace back to one sample, sequenced in a study of beta chain features in type 1 diabetes. What was sequenced were expressed TCRB transcripts, since all of the isolated RNA had been reverse transcribed. Sequencing used immunoSEQ multiplex PCR; TCRdb keeps in-frame clones, though not all of them. The table has about 15,000 clones, less than 45% seen once. Input material: stem cell memory CD4+ T cells from blood. These receptors all stem from a woman between 40 and 50 years old in good health.

This clone is labeled medium-sized. The V and J genes are TRBV7-6 and TRBJ2-3; 7 nucleotides line up with TRBD2. The V gene end was trimmed by 7 bases and the J gene end by 4 bases; junction bases not matched to a gene: 8. CDR1 is SGHVS, CDR2 FNYEAQ, per germline. The CDR3 is made up of 14 amino acids. The CDR3 spells CASTEIAGADTQYF. CDR3 in DNA: TGTGCCAGCACCGAAATCGCGGGGGCAGATACGCAGTATTTT. Full variable domain (missing parts from reference TRBV7-6 and TRBJ2-3): GAGVSQSPRYKVTKRGQDVALRCDPISGHVSLYWYRQALGQGPEFLTYFNYEAQQDKSGLPNDRFSAERPEGSISTLTIQRTEQRDSAMYRCASTEIAGADTQYFGPGTRLTVL.

The gene calls are TRBV11-2 and TRBJ2-1, with 13 bases identical to TRBD2. The CDR3 runs to 18 residues. In germline, CDR1 is SGHAT, CDR2 FQNNGV. Trimming at V came to 5 bases and at J to 9 bases, leaving 16 bases not matched to a gene. DNA of the CDR3: TGTGCCAGCAGCACCTGGAAAATTACTAGCGGGGGGGCCGGTGAGCAGTTCTTC. Protein sequence: CASSTWKITSGGAGEQFF. The full variable domain, completed using reference TRBV11-2 and TRBJ2-1, is EAGVAQSPRYKIIEKRQSVAFWCNPISGHATLYWYQQILGQGPKLLIQFQNNGVVDDSQLPKDRFSAERLKGVDSTLKIQPAKLEDSAVYLCASSTWKITSGGAGEQFFGPGTRLTVL.

In its sample, this clone was seen a few times. The chain uses TRBV7-9 and TRBJ2-3; perhaps TRBD2 as D (6 bases). Trimming took 7 bases from V and 0 from J, leaving 11 bases between them. Germline loops: CDR1 SEHNR, CDR2 FQNEAQ (reference sequence). This CDR3 region has 14 residues. The CDR3 DNA follows: TGTGCCAGCACCCTGGGGGGAAGCACAGATACGCAGTATTTT. This translates into CASTLGGSTDTQYF.

This chain uses TRBV18 with TRBJ2-1; 11 nucleotides line up with TRBD2. The CDR3 consists of 16 residues. With V trimmed by 0 bases and J by 12 bases, 10 bases remained unmatched. CDR1 and CDR2 (germline): KGHSH, LQKENI. CDR3 in amino acids: CASSPPATSGGLGQFF. In DNA, the CDR3 is TGTGCCAGCTCACCACCGGCAACTAGCGGGGGTCTAGGGCAGTTCTTC.

The rearrangement links TRBV7-9 to TRBJ1-2, with 8 bases aligning to TRBD1. V lost 5 bases, J lost 8 bases, and 7 bases stayed unmatched. This CDR3 spans 13 amino acids. Germline-derived CDR1 and CDR2 are SEHNR and FQNEAQ (reference sequence). The CDR3 coding sequence is TGTGCCAGCAGCCAGGACAGGGTTCGGGGCTACACCTTC. It encodes CASSQDRVRGYTF. Full variable domain (rest looked up from reference TRBV7-9 and TRBJ1-2): DTGVSQNPRHKITKRGQNVTFRCDPISEHNRLYWYRQTLGQGPEFLTYFQNEAQLEKSRLLSDRFSAERPKGSFSTLEIQRTEQGDSAMYLCASSQDRVRGYTFGSGTRLTVV.

The genes are TRBV7-9 and TRBJ2-3, with 7 bases that match TRBD1. The germline gives CDR1 SEHNR, CDR2 FQNEAQ (reference sequence). V was clipped by 5 bases and J by 2 bases; unmatched bases: 4. The CDR3 totals 14 residues. CDR3 in amino acids: CASSPGQYTDTQYF. In DNA, the CDR3 is TGTGCCAGCAGCCCGGGACAGTACACAGATACGCAGTATTTT. Based on the CDR3 plus reference TRBV7-9 and TRBJ2-3, the full variable domain is DTGVSQNPRHKITKRGQNVTFRCDPISEHNRLYWYRQTLGQGPEFLTYFQNEAQLEKSRLLSDRFSAERPKGSFSTLEIQRTEQGDSAMYLCASSPGQYTDTQYFGPGTRLTVL.

V is TRBV4-1 and J is TRBJ2-3; 9 nucleotides line up with TRBD2. CDR3 length equals 16 residues. Germline CDR1 and CDR2: MGHRA and YSYEKL. With 2 bases clipped from V and 8 bases from J, the junction kept 11 bases outside the gene matches. In nucleotides, the CDR3 is TGCGCCAGCAGCCAACTGGGGCTAGCGGGGAGAGGTACGCAGTATTTT. It translates to CASSQLGLAGRGTQYF.

This clone was seen only a few times. This rearrangement joins TRBV5-1 to TRBJ1-2; D is unresolved. The V gene's germline CDR1 is SGHRS and CDR2 YFSETQ. Trimming stripped 0 bases from V and 1 base from J, with 10 bases between. The CDR3 runs to 15 residues. The CDR3 sequence: CASSLGGGLNYGYTF. The CDR3 DNA reads as TGCGCCAGCAGCTTGGGCGGAGGCCTTAACTATGGCTACACCTTC.

This clone was picked up a small number of times. This chain connects TRBV14 to TRBJ2-3; the D gene is possibly TRBD2 (5 bases). Per the germline V gene, CDR1 is SGHDN and CDR2 is FVKESK. CDR3 length: 15 amino acids. The germline V and J ends were trimmed by 3 bases and 3 bases, with 13 bases remaining between them. The CDR3 DNA sequence: TGTGCCAGCAGCCATCGACTACAAATTACAGATACGCAGTATTTT. It is translated as CASSHRLQITDTQYF.

The chain is built from TRBV29-1 and TRBJ2-7; D might be TRBD2 (5 bases). The CDR3 totals 14 residues. V was shortened by 5 bases and J by 2 bases, with 16 bases between the two germline ends. The germline V gene encodes CDR1 SQVTM and CDR2 ANQGSEA. This CDR3 reads CSVQALAGAYEQYF. The CDR3 region has the DNA TGCAGCGTTCAGGCCCTCGCCGGGGCCTACGAGCAGTACTTC.

The chain employs TRBV18 and TRBJ2-3; D ambiguous. Trimming stripped 2 bases from V and 5 bases from J, with 5 bases between. Germline loops: CDR1 KGHSH, CDR2 LQKENI. This CDR3 is 12 amino acids long. For the CDR3, the DNA is TGTGCCAGCTCACCATTTCAAGATACGCAGTATTTT. It codes for CASSPFQDTQYF.

In its sample, this clone was seen a few times. The chain recombines TRBV7-2 with TRBJ2-3, with D maybe TRBD1 (5 bases). The CDR3 runs 15 residues. Trimming removed 3 bases at V and 1 base at J, with 11 bases between. In germline, CDR1 is SGHTA, CDR2 FQGNSA. Here the CDR3 DNA reads TGTGCCAGCAGCTTTAGGGGATGGGGCACAGATACGCAGTATTTT. Protein sequence: CASSFRGWGTDTQYF.

This chain links TRBV6-5 with TRBJ2-5; a possible D gene is TRBD2 (6 bases). V gave up 2 bases and J gave up 3 bases, with 10 bases separating them. The germline CDR1 and CDR2 sequences are MNHEY and SVGAGI. This CDR3 spans 14 amino acids. CDR3 DNA: TGTGCCAGCAGTTACACCCCGGGAGAAGAGACCCAGTACTTC. Translated: CASSYTPGEETQYF.

The rearrangement links TRBV5-1 to TRBJ2-7; possible D gene TRBD1, 5 bases. The CDR3 has 13 amino acids. The V end lost 4 bases, the J end lost 4 bases, and 12 bases lay between the germline ends. Germline V lookup: CDR1 SGHRS, CDR2 YFSETQ. For the CDR3, the DNA is TGCGCCAGCAGCAGGCAGGGATCTTACGAGCAGTACTTC. Protein sequence: CASSRQGSYEQYF. The full variable domain, completed using reference TRBV5-1 and TRBJ2-7, is KAGVTQTPRYLIKTRGQQVTLSCSPISGHRSVSWYQQTPGQGLQFLFEYFSETQRNKGNFPGRFSGRQFSNSRSEMNVSTLELGDSALYLCASSRQGSYEQYFGPGTRLTVT.

This clone was seen a few times. The V call is TRBV7-2, the J call TRBJ2-5; 10 positions match TRBD2. The CDR3 has 15 residues. Germline CDR1 SGHTA, CDR2 FQGNSA. J gave up 1 base and V 5 bases, and 4 bases lay outside the gene matches. CDR3 residues: CASSTLAGAQETQYF. DNA for the CDR3: TGTGCCAGCAGCACGCTAGCGGGGGCCCAAGAGACCCAGTACTTC. The whole variable domain, remainder taken from reference TRBV7-2 and TRBJ2-5, is GAGVSQSPSNKVTEKGKDVELRCDPISGHTALYWYRQSLGQGLEFLIYFQGNSAPDKSGLPSDRFSAERTGGSVSTLTIQRTQQEDSAVYLCASSTLAGAQETQYFGPGTRLLVL.

The J gene is TRBJ2-3, the V gene TRBV29-1; TRBD1 is a possible D gene (6 bases). V was trimmed by 5 bases and J by 1 base, leaving 10 bases between them. The V gene's germline CDR1 is SQVTM and CDR2 ANQGSEA. This CDR3 is 13 amino acids long. CDR3 DNA: TGCAGCGTTTCAAGGACAGGCACAGATACGCAGTATTTT. It translates to CSVSRTGTDTQYF.

The rearrangement joins TRBV7-2 to TRBJ2-5; D gene ambiguous. Germline values: CDR1 SGHTA, CDR2 FQGNSA. The CDR3 runs 13 residues. The V gene lost 1 base and the J gene lost 2 bases, with 5 bases spanning the gap. CDR3 in amino acids: CASSLVVQETQYF. The DNA of the CDR3 is TGTGCCAGCAGCTTAGTCGTACAAGAGACCCAGTACTTC.

This clone has a handful of counts. V gene TRBV7-9 combines with J gene TRBJ2-5; 9 bases fit TRBD2. The germline CDR1 and CDR2 sequences are SEHNR and FQNEAQ (reference sequence). V dropped 2 bases and J dropped 4; count of bases not matched to a gene: 8. This CDR3 has 16 amino acids. The CDR3 sequence is CASSLTIAGARETQYF. CDR3 in DNA: TGTGCCAGCAGCTTAACCATAGCGGGGGCCAGAGAGACCCAGTACTTC.

The V gene is TRBV5-1, the J gene TRBJ2-1, with 9 nucleotides matching TRBD2. With V trimmed by 0 bases and J by 0 bases, 7 bases remained unmatched. Germline loops: CDR1 SGHRS, CDR2 YFSETQ. CDR3 length: 18 amino acids. CDR3 loop: CASSLAGGGALSYNEQFF. In DNA, the CDR3 is TGCGCCAGCAGCTTGGCGGGCGGGGGGGCCCTCTCCTACAATGAGCAGTTCTTC.

This clone was detected a few times. The CDR3 is CASSIRRGLAGDGEQFF. The CDR3, as DNA: TGTGCCAGCAGCATTCGGCGGGGACTAGCGGGGGATGGTGAGCAGTTCTTC. This chain links TRBV5-4 with TRBJ2-1, with 14 bases matching TRBD2. The germline V gene encodes CDR1 SGHNT and CDR2 YYREEE (reference sequence). The V gene end was trimmed by 4 bases and the J gene end by 9 bases; junction bases not matched to a gene: 12. CDR3 length: 17 amino acids.

This clone was detected only a few times. This chain links TRBV5-1 with TRBJ2-3; TRBD1 might be the D (5 bases). The CDR3 contains 14 residues. Trimming removed 2 bases at V and 2 bases at J, with 9 bases between. CDR1 is SGHRS, CDR2 YFSETQ, per germline. CDR3 coding DNA: TGCGCCAGCAGCTTTGACAGAATCACAGATACGCAGTATTTT. This codes for CASSFDRITDTQYF.

For the CDR3, the DNA is TGTGCCAGCTCCCCCACTACCGGGGGATCGTTCTACGAGCAGTACTTC. It specifies CASSPTTGGSFYEQYF. The rearrangement links TRBV19 to TRBJ2-7; a possible D gene is TRBD2 (6 bases). The germline V gene has CDR1 LNHDA and CDR2 SQIVND (reference sequence). The CDR3 covers 16 residues. V lost 9 bases and J 3 bases, leaving 24 bases between the germline ends.

This clone was counted a few times. The chain uses TRBV4-1 and TRBJ1-5; TRBD1 might be the D (5 bases). This CDR3 is 16 amino acids long. Trimming pared 1 base from V and 6 bases from J, leaving 16 bases between. Germline values: CDR1 MGHRA, CDR2 YSYEKL. Here the CDR3 DNA reads TGCGCCAGCAGCCAAGGGGTGGGGACCGGGAGTCAGCCCCAGCATTTT. It codes for CASSQGVGTGSQPQHF.

This clone came up a few times. This chain uses TRBV6-5 with TRBJ2-3; TRBD2 aligns across 11 bases. Trimming took 2 bases from V and 6 from J; bases not matched to a gene: 7. Per germline, CDR1 MNHEY and CDR2 SVGAGI. The CDR3 has 16 residues. The CDR3 DNA follows: TGTGCCAGCAGTTACCTCACTAGCGGGGGTTCGGATACGCAGTATTTT. It yields the protein CASSYLTSGGSDTQYF.

The chain uses TRBV13 and TRBJ2-1; D is possibly TRBD2 (7 bases). The V gene's germline CDR1 is PRHDT and CDR2 FYEKMQ (reference sequence). V was shortened by 7 bases and J by 5 bases, with 18 bases between the two germline ends. The CDR3 length is 15 residues. The CDR3 here is CASTTRGGQNNEQFF. The CDR3 bases are TGTGCCAGCACAACAAGGGGGGGACAAAACAATGAGCAGTTCTTC.

V is TRBV7-2 and J is TRBJ1-4; no clear D. Trimming pared 0 bases from V and 0 bases from J, leaving 8 bases between. Germline values: CDR1 SGHTA, CDR2 FQGNSA. CDR3 size: 16 residues. The CDR3 loop reads CASSLAQTATNEKLFF. In DNA form, the CDR3 reads TGTGCCAGCAGCTTAGCCCAAACTGCAACTAATGAAAAACTGTTTTTT. Full variable domain (outside the CDR3, taken from reference TRBV7-2 and TRBJ1-4): GAGVSQSPSNKVTEKGKDVELRCDPISGHTALYWYRQSLGQGLEFLIYFQGNSAPDKSGLPSDRFSAERTGGSVSTLTIQRTQQEDSAVYLCASSLAQTATNEKLFFGSGTQLSVL.

This clone was seen only once. A junction boundary mismatches the germline segment, possibly from a read error. The J gene is TRBJ2-2, the V gene TRBV2, with a tentative D call TRBD2 (5 bases). The CDR3 runs 14 residues. Germline CDR1 reads SNHLY; CDR2 reads FYNNEI. The CDR3, as DNA: TGTGCCAGCAATGAAGACTACTACACCGGGGAGCTGTTTTTT. Translating gives CASNEDYYTGELFF.

The rearrangement links TRBV13 to TRBJ1-2; D not resolved. V dropped 4 bases and J dropped 4 bases, with 16 bases sitting between them. The germline CDR1 and CDR2 sequences are PRHDT and FYEKMQ (reference sequence). The CDR3 is 15 amino acids. CDR3 sequence (DNA): TGTGCCAGCAGCTGGTTGGCCAGGCAACTCTATGGCTACACCTTC. Translated: CASSWLARQLYGYTF.

The J gene is TRBJ2-1, the V gene TRBV14; 13 bases map to TRBD2. J was trimmed by 4 bases and V by 1 base; bases with no gene match: 7. From germline, CDR1 is SGHDN and CDR2 FVKESK. The CDR3 extends over 18 amino acids. CDR3: CASSQGRGLAGLYNEQFF. The CDR3, as DNA: TGTGCCAGCAGCCAAGGGAGGGGACTAGCGGGGCTATACAATGAGCAGTTCTTC.

This clone was seen a few times. The chain is built from TRBV18 and TRBJ1-2; tentative D call: TRBD1 (5 bases). V was trimmed by 1 base and J by 8 bases, leaving 11 bases between them. This CDR3 is 13 amino acids long. Germline V CDR1 and CDR2: KGHSH, LQKENI. The DNA of the CDR3 is TGTGCCAGCTCACCACGAACAGGAGGGGGCTACACCTTC. It codes for CASSPRTGGGYTF. The variable domain in full, completed from reference TRBV18 and TRBJ1-2, reads NAGVMQNPRHLVRRRGQEARLRCSPMKGHSHVYWYRQLPEEGLKFMVYLQKENIIDESGMPKERFSAEFPKEGPSILRIQQVVRGDSAAYFCASSPRTGGGYTFGSGTRLTVV.

This clone was seen a few times. The rearrangement uses TRBV7-9 and TRBJ2-5; TRBD2 matches 13 bases. J gave up 5 bases and V 3 bases, and 6 bases lay outside the gene matches. CDR3 length: 16 amino acids. CDR1 SEHNR and CDR2 FQNEAQ come from the germline V gene (reference sequence). CDR3 nucleotide sequence: TGTGCCAGCAGCTTCGGGACTAGCGGGGATCGGGAGACCCAGTACTTC. Translation: CASSFGTSGDRETQYF.

The gene calls are TRBV5-4 and TRBJ1-2, with D possibly TRBD1 on 6 matching bases. The CDR3 spans 13 residues. V gave up 2 bases and J gave up 7 bases, with 12 bases separating them. Germline-derived CDR1 and CDR2 are SGHNT and YYREEE (reference sequence). CDR3 coding DNA: TGTGCCAGCAGCTTCGCGGGGGGCCGTGGCTACACCTTC. Encoded protein: CASSFAGGRGYTF.